The 20 T cell receptor beta chains listed next were all sequenced from one sample in a study of blood T cell repertoires in COVID-19. Sequencing was performed with immunoSEQ multiplex PCR; in TCRdb, only in-frame clones are kept and a portion is missing. The sample contains approximately 200,000 clones, about 79% of which appear only once. What was sequenced was PBMCs or T cells enriched from blood (not recorded which). Receptors were obtained from a woman between 35 and 50 years old with acute COVID-19.

The chain recombines TRBV5-6 with TRBJ1-1; D is undetermined. Germline values: CDR1 SGHDT, CDR2 YYEEEE. The CDR3 totals 14 residues. V lost 0 bases, J lost 1 base, and 7 bases lay in between. CDR3 coding DNA: TGTGCCAGCAGCTTGGTGGCGGGGAACACTGAAGCTTTCTTT. It translates to CASSLVAGNTEAFF.

This chain links TRBV9 with TRBJ1-2; possible D gene TRBD1, 5 bases. V dropped 3 bases and J dropped 4 bases, with 16 bases sitting between them. CDR1 and CDR2 (germline): SGDLS, YYNGEE. This CDR3 has 15 amino acids. The CDR3 reads CASSALITGVYGYTF. As DNA, the CDR3 is TGTGCCAGCAGCGCCCTGATTACAGGCGTCTATGGCTACACCTTC.

The chain combines TRBV7-6 with TRBJ2-1, with TRBD1 as a possible D gene (5 bases). Germline CDR1 is SGHVS and CDR2 is FNYEAQ. Trimming cost V 4 bases and J 7 bases, with 17 bases left between them. The CDR3 length is 15 residues. For the CDR3, the DNA is TGTGCCAGCAGCTCCCTTTCCATTGGGGCTAATGAGCAGTTCTTC. Translated, it gives CASSSLSIGANEQFF.

This clone appeared a single time. The chain carries TRBV11-3 and TRBJ2-2; 9 bases map to TRBD1. The CDR3 consists of 16 residues. Germline trimming cut 6 bases from V and 1 base from J; bases unmatched to any gene: 6. Looked up from germline, CDR1 is SGHNT and CDR2 is YENEEA. CDR3: CASRTGTGRNTGELFF. Written as DNA, the CDR3 is TGTGCCAGCAGAACCGGGACAGGGAGGAACACCGGGGAGCTGTTTTTT.

About this clone itself: The sample has other DNA sequences that encode this CDR3 too. The chain joins TRBV7-9 to TRBJ1-3, with D unclear. The CDR3 sequence is 15 residues long. Trimming pared 1 base from V and 0 bases from J, leaving 7 bases between. Germline CDR1 reads SEHNR; CDR2 reads FQNEAQ (reference sequence). The DNA of the CDR3 is TGTGCCAGCAGCTTAGGGCAGAACTCTGGAAACACCATATATTTT. Translating gives CASSLGQNSGNTIYF.

The chain has TRBV18 and TRBJ2-3; D ambiguous. This CDR3 spans 13 amino acids. The V gene lost 3 bases and the J gene lost 2 bases, with 6 bases spanning the gap. The germline V gene has CDR1 KGHSH and CDR2 LQKENI. The CDR3 sequence is CASSPGSTDTQYF. CDR3 nucleotide sequence: TGTGCCAGCTCACCGGGCTCCACAGATACGCAGTATTTT.

The chain joins TRBV9 to TRBJ2-3; D is possibly TRBD1 (6 bases). CDR1 and CDR2 (germline): SGDLS, YYNGEE. This CDR3 is 15 amino acids long. V lost 4 bases to trimming and J lost 0 bases, with 12 bases between them. The CDR3 region is CASSPGQTSTDTQYF. In nucleotides, the CDR3 is TGTGCCAGCAGCCCCGGACAGACTAGCACAGATACGCAGTATTTT.

This clone was observed a handful of times. The J gene is TRBJ1-1, the V gene TRBV30; the D is unclear. Trimming took off 0 bases at V and 3 bases at J, with 17 bases between the two ends. Germline-derived CDR1 and CDR2 are GTSNPN and SVGIG (reference sequence). The CDR3 sequence is 16 residues long. CDR3 DNA: TGTGCCTGGAGTGTCTCGTGGGTGAGGTCGGACACTGAAGCTTTCTTT. Its protein product is CAWSVSWVRSDTEAFF.

This chain uses TRBV7-2 with TRBJ1-2; TRBD1 agrees at 8 bases. There are 13 residues in the CDR3. Germline loops: CDR1 SGHTA, CDR2 FQGNSA. With V trimmed by 2 bases and J by 8 bases, 4 bases remained unmatched. The CDR3 DNA is TGTGCCAGCAGCTTACAGGGGGCGCACGGCTACACCTTC. It encodes CASSLQGAHGYTF. Variable domain in full (rest from reference TRBV7-2 and TRBJ1-2): GAGVSQSPSNKVTEKGKDVELRCDPISGHTALYWYRQSLGQGLEFLIYFQGNSAPDKSGLPSDRFSAERTGGSVSTLTIQRTQQEDSAVYLCASSLQGAHGYTFGSGTRLTVV.

The chain has TRBV10-3 and TRBJ2-2; 11 nucleotides agree with TRBD1. V shed 3 bases, J shed 6 bases, and the junction held 3 bases outside the gene matches. The CDR3 has 15 amino acids. Germline V CDR1 and CDR2: ENHRY, SYGVKD. The CDR3 sequence is CAISDGGQGAGELFF. The CDR3 region has the DNA TGTGCCATCAGTGATGGGGGACAGGGGGCCGGGGAGCTGTTTTTT.

J is TRBJ1-6 and V is TRBV4-1; tentatively, D is TRBD1 (5 bases). This CDR3 contains 15 residues. Deletions cut 4 bases from V and 7 bases from J, with 14 bases between. Germline V gene lookup returns CDR1 MGHRA and CDR2 YSYEKL. DNA for the CDR3: TGCGCCAGCAGCCTTTGGGGGGAACTCAATTCACCCCTCCACTTT. Translating gives CASSLWGELNSPLHF.

This clone was counted many times. The chain recombines TRBV7-9 with TRBJ2-6, with no clear D. The CDR3 contains 15 residues. The ends were cut back, 1 base at V and 0 bases at J, with 4 bases in the middle. The germline V gene encodes CDR1 SEHNR and CDR2 FQNEAQ (reference sequence). The CDR3 spells CASSLVISGANVLTF. The CDR3, as DNA: TGTGCCAGCAGCTTAGTTATCTCTGGGGCCAACGTCCTGACTTTC.

The chain carries TRBV6-1 and TRBJ1-2, with 7 bases that match TRBD1. Per the germline V gene, CDR1 is MNHNS and CDR2 is SASEGT. The junction had 16 bases not matched to a gene; V was cut back by 2 bases and J by 4 bases. The CDR3 consists of 18 residues. The CDR3 nucleotides are TGTGCCAGCAGTGAATCAGGACCGACCTCATCAGGGGGCTATGGCTACACCTTC. Protein product: CASSESGPTSSGGYGYTF.

This chain links TRBV9 with TRBJ2-2; weak D call: TRBD1 (5 bases). Germline CDR1 is SGDLS and CDR2 is YYNGEE. The CDR3 sequence is 12 residues long. Trimming cost V 3 bases and J 7 bases, with 7 bases left between them. The CDR3 reads CASSAGFGELFF. CDR3 nucleotides: TGTGCCAGCAGCGCAGGGTTCGGGGAGCTGTTTTTT.

This chain connects TRBV6-5 to TRBJ2-3; D is unresolved. CDR1 is MNHEY and CDR2 is SVGAGI in the germline V gene. The CDR3 runs 12 residues. V was cut by 6 bases and J by 4 bases, with 8 bases left in between. The CDR3 protein is CASSRVPDTQYF. CDR3 DNA sequence: TGTGCCAGCAGCCGAGTCCCAGATACGCAGTATTTT.

CDR3 residues: CASSLTTSRGNEQFF. CDR3 in DNA: TGCGCCAGCAGCTTGACTACTTCCCGTGGGAATGAGCAGTTCTTC. The V and J genes are TRBV5-1 and TRBJ2-1; D remains unclear. V was pared by 1 base and J by 7 bases, with 15 bases between. The germline V gene encodes CDR1 SGHRS and CDR2 YFSETQ. The CDR3 runs to 15 residues. The whole variable domain, remainder taken from reference TRBV5-1 and TRBJ2-1, is KAGVTQTPRYLIKTRGQQVTLSCSPISGHRSVSWYQQTPGQGLQFLFEYFSETQRNKGNFPGRFSGRQFSNSRSEMNVSTLELGDSALYLCASSLTTSRGNEQFFGPGTRLTVL.

This clone has a single count. The rearrangement joins TRBV18 to TRBJ2-7; D remains unclear. The CDR3 sequence is 14 residues long. Looked up from germline, CDR1 is KGHSH and CDR2 is LQKENI. With 6 bases removed from V and 7 bases from J, the gap between germline ends came to 19 bases. The chain's CDR3 is CASSPIESSREQYF. Written as DNA, the CDR3 is TGTGCCAGCTCCCCTATCGAGAGCTCGCGGGAGCAGTACTTC.

This clone was seen more than once but under ten times. This sequence joins TRBV28 and TRBJ1-1, with D possibly being TRBD1 (5 bases). The CDR3 contains 13 residues. Germline loops: CDR1 MDHEN, CDR2 SYDVKM. Trimming took 6 bases from V and 1 from J, leaving 9 bases between them. CDR3 protein: CASSYDRNTEAFF. The CDR3 bases are TGTGCCAGCAGCTATGACAGGAACACTGAAGCTTTCTTT.

This clone is a singleton in its sample. J is TRBJ2-2 and V is TRBV9, with 10 nucleotides matching TRBD2. V gave up 2 bases and J gave up 2 bases; unmatched junction bases: 3. Germline CDR1 reads SGDLS; CDR2 reads YYNGEE. This CDR3 comprises 16 residues. CDR3 residues: CASSVRTSGNTGELFF. CDR3 nucleotides: TGTGCCAGCAGCGTCCGGACTAGCGGAAACACCGGGGAGCTGTTTTTT.

The chain uses TRBV15 and TRBJ2-7, with 10 bases identical to TRBD1. The CDR3 totals 14 residues. Germline CDR1 reads LNHNV; CDR2 reads YYDKDF (reference sequence). V was pared by 6 bases and J by 2 bases, with 4 bases of the junction left unmatched. CDR3 sequence reads: CATSTGQGAYEQYF. In nucleotides, the CDR3 is TGTGCCACCAGTACCGGACAGGGGGCCTACGAGCAGTACTTC. Using reference TRBV15 and TRBJ2-7 for the parts outside the CDR3, the full variable domain is DAMVIQNPRYQVTQFGKPVTLSCSQTLNHNVMYWYQQKSSQAPKLLFHYYDKDFNNEADTPDNFQSRRPNTSFCFLDIRSPGLGDTAMYLCATSTGQGAYEQYFGPGTRLTVT.